This note documents a single T cell receptor (beta chain) sequence. The antigen is undetermined. This sample stems from a study of T cell responses to AZD1222 COVID-19 vaccine. Study outcomes and limitations: The span of vaccine-associated CD4 TCRs extended across spike, with dominance at 160-218 and 743-854. At baseline, seropositivity was found in only five or six AZD1222 recipients. Nearly half of the spike-specific TCRs reportedly recognize variant regions that carry no mutations. Spike-specific TCR breadth and depth went up after people got two AZD1222 doses.

CDR3 size: 13 residues. Germline CDR1 SGHTA, CDR2 FQGTGA. Trimming took 1 base from V and 8 from J, leaving 9 bases between them. Using immunoSEQ multiplex PCR, the repertoire was profiled, and TCRdb retains in-frame clones only, with some absent. The sample lists 150,000 to 180,000 clones; under 95% were seen once. This receptor was identified in an adult in good health. Material: peripheral blood, obtained on day 0 of AZD1222 vaccination. V gene TRBV7-3 combines with J gene TRBJ2-1; possible D gene TRBD1, 6 bases. The CDR3: CASSLNQGYEQFF. CDR3 coding DNA: TGTGCCAGCAGCTTAAATCAGGGGTATGAGCAGTTCTTC.